The T cell receptor (beta chain) described here comes from a study of blood T cell repertoires in COVID-19 (dated by TCRdb to about 2020). Study-wide context: Collaborator samples came from the United States, Italy and Spain and covered acute and convalescent phases of COVID-19. The material from the prospective study consisted of cDNA or gDNA derived from T cells, B-cell-depleted T cells, or PBMCs. The samples were drawn from the first 160 participants of the ongoing ImmuneRACE study and from over 950 subjects provided by 6 global collaborators. The repertoires were released in a freely available public database intended as a resource for research on the immune response to SARS-CoV-2. Subjects who had been exposed to COVID-19, were actively infected with it, or had recovered from it provided the deeply sampled blood TCRbeta repertoires that made up the dataset. Where available, HLA class I and class II types were taken from metadata supplied by the sample provider and were not determined by assay-based typing. Sample metadata almost always included a de-identified subject ID, COVID-19 status, age in years and sex.

TCRbeta CDR3 regions were amplified from genomic DNA by means of the immunoSEQ Assay, a bias-controlled multiplex PCR. The published analysis was carried out like this. The number of nucleated cells in each sample was estimated from the amplification of reference gene primers within the assay. Sequence reads were collapsed and filtered to measure the absolute abundance of every unique TCRbeta CDR3 rearrangement. For each sample, productive Simpson clonality was calculated by taking the square root of Simpson's diversity index across productive rearrangements. TCRdb re-hosts the immuneACCESS table, in-frame sequences only. Its copies lack some clones; in the studies checked, an unresolved V gene accounts for under half of them, and the cause for the rest is not known. That table is the source of V, J and clone size, and D and trimming were worked out from the DNA. The sample has approximately 46,000 clones on record, around nine tenths of them singletons. Around a sixth of the sample is in the top ten clones.

This clone was seen a few times. Its recognized antigen is unknown. Base quality data are lacking; no much larger clone is found one base away. Each collaborating institution followed its own protocols to collect whole blood in K2EDTA tubes. For TCRbeta analysis, collaborator samples were shipped as frozen whole blood, as isolated PBMCs, or as DNA extracted from either sample type. Study-wide conclusions, independent of this receptor: The amount of clinical and demographic metadata varied by source and participant and was provided uncurated.

The germline V gene (reference sequence) supplies CDR1 SGHKS and CDR2 YYEKEE. V was cut back by 0 bases and J by 5 bases, leaving a gap of 11 bases between them. The CDR3 covers 14 residues, taking in both the cysteine and the phenylalanine. The sequence is cut down to CDR3 DNA, 42 bases in frame from base 1. The sample consisted of peripheral blood. The receptor was derived from a man in his fifties or sixties with active or convalescent COVID-19. Recombination linked TRBV5-5 to TRBJ1-2, with the D segment identity uncertain. The base sequence is TGTGCCAGCAGCTTGGGCCACGGGTTTTATGGCTACACCTTC. It is translated as CASSLGHGFYGYTF.